This T cell receptor beta chain is drawn from a study of T-cell reconstitution after alpha-beta-depleted transplantation in children listed by TCRdb under 2016. For context, the study as a whole: T-cell immune reconstitution after TCRalphabeta/CD19-depleted allogeneic hematopoietic cell transplantation in children was quantitatively tracked in the study by means of TCR repertoire profiling.

To prepare the library, PCR was applied. TCRdb lists the instrument as Illumina HiSeq 2500. TCR libraries were prepared with molecular barcoding, using unique molecular identifiers to normalize TCRbeta repertoire quantification. The public sequencing data were trimmed at Q25 with fastp and processed into clonotypes with MiXCR by TCRdb, which kept only in-frame beta chains. Identical CDR3 proteins give one entry, which carries the most common genes and DNA. The table for this sample lists about 280,000 distinct CDR3 sequences; approximately 10% of them were counted only once. The ten largest account for about a quarter of the sample. V ends up 2 bases short and J 2 bases short, with an unmatched junction base count of 10. The CDR3 contains 17 residues, cysteine and phenylalanine counted. Here the CDR3 DNA is all that survives: 51 bases in frame from base 1. This clonotype appeared many times. Its antigen is unknown. Per-base quality was not reported, and no clone a single base away is much larger than it.

The sample's treatment or condition label is to be understood as: allogeneic hematopoietic cell transplantation with graft depleted of TCRalphabeta T cells and CD19 B cells. The children who served as transplant recipients had been given grafts of TCRalphabeta/CD19-depleted allogeneic hematopoietic cells. What the study reported, not specific to this receptor: The frequencies of hyperexpanded clones fell over the following months, and after one year, T-cell counts and TCRbeta diversity were mostly attributed to newly produced T cells. Apparently early alphabetaT-cell count recovery about two months after transplant reportedly relied on only several hundred rapidly expanded clones derived from non-depleted graft cells. The high TCRbeta diversity at day 60 in some patients was ascribed to recipient T cells and intrathymic progenitors that had survived conditioning.

The material was peripheral blood, obtained 180 days after TCRalphabeta/CD19-depleted stem cell transplant. The chain is encoded by TRBV12-3 or TRBV12-4 joined to TRBJ2-3, with 7 bases in between that match TRBD1. This sequence was found in a male patient aged 2-15 years who had a stem cell transplant for chronic granulomatous disease, so the T cells may come from the graft donor. DNA sequence: TGTGCCAGCAGTTTAACTCGAGGGGGCCTTTACACAGATACGCAGTATTTT. It codes for CASSLTRGGLYTDTQYF.